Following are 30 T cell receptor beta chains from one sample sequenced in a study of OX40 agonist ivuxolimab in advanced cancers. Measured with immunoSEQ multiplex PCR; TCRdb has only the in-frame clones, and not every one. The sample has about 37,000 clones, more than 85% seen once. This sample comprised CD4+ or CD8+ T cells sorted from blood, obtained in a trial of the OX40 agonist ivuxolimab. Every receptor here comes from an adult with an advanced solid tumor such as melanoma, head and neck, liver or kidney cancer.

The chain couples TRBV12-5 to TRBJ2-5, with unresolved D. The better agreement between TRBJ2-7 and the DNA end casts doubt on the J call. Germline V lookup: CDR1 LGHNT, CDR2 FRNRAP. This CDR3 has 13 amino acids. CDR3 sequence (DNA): TGTGCTAGTGGCCGGCCAAGCTCCTACGAGCAGTACTTC. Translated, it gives CASGRPSSYEQYF.

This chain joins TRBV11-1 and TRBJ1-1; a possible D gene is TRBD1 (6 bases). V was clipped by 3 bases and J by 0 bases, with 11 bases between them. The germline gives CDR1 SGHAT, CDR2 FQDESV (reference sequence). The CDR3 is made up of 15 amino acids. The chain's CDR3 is CASSLLGGMNTEAFF. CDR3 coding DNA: TGTGCCAGCAGCTTGCTCGGGGGCATGAACACTGAAGCTTTCTTT.

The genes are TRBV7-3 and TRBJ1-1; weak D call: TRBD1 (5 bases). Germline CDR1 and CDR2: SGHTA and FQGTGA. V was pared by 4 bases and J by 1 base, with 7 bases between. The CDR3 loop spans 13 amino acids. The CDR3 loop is CASSSGPNTEAFF. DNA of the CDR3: TGTGCCAGCAGCTCGGGACCGAACACTGAAGCTTTCTTT.

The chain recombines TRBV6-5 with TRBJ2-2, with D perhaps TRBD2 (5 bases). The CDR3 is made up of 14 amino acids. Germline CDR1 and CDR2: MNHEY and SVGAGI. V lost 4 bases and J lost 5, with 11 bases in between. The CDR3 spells CASSSTSGTGELFF. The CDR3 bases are TGTGCCAGCAGTTCGACCTCGGGGACCGGGGAGCTGTTTTTT.

The chain's CDR3 is CASSSFATTNTGELFF. CDR3 nucleotides: TGTGCCAGCAGTTCTTTTGCTACTACGAACACCGGGGAGCTGTTTTTT. The chain has TRBV9 and TRBJ2-2; D gene unclear. Trimming removed 5 bases from V and 0 bases from J, with 14 bases in between. The germline V gene encodes CDR1 SGDLS and CDR2 YYNGEE. This CDR3 contains 16 residues.

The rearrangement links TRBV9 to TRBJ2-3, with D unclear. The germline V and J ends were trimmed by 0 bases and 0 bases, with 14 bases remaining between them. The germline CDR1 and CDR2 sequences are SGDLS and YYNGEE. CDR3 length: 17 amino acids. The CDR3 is CASSVEGTLTSTDTQYF. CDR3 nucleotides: TGTGCCAGCAGCGTAGAAGGCACCCTGACAAGCACAGATACGCAGTATTTT.

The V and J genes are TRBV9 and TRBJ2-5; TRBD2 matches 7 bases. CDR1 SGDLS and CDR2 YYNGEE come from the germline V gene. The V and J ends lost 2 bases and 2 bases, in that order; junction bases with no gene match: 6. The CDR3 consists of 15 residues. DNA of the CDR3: TGTGCCAGCAGCGTCGACCCAGCGGGGCAAGAGACCCAGTACTTC. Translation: CASSVDPAGQETQYF.

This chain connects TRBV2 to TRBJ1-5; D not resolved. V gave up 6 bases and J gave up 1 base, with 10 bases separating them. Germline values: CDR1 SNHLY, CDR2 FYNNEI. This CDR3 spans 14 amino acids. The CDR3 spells CASRRIDSNQPQHF. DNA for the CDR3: TGTGCCAGCAGGAGGATTGACAGCAATCAGCCCCAGCATTTT.

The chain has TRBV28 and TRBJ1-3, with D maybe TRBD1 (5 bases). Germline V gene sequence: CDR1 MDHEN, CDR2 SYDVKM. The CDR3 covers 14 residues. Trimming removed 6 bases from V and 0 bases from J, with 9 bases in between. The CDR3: CASSTGGSGNTIYF. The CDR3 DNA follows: TGTGCCAGCAGCACAGGAGGCTCTGGAAACACCATATATTTT.

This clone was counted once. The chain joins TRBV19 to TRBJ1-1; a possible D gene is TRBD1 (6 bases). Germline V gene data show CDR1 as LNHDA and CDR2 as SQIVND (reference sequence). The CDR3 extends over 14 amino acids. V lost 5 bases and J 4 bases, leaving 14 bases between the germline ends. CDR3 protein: CASSPRGDGTEAFF. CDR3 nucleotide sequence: TGTGCCAGTAGTCCCAGGGGTGACGGCACTGAAGCTTTCTTT.

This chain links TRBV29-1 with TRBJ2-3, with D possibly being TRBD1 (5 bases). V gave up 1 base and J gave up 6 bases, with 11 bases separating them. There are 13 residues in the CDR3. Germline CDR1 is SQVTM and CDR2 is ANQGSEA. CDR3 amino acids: CSVEVVRADTQYF. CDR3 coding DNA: TGCAGCGTTGAAGTGGTCAGGGCTGATACGCAGTATTTT.

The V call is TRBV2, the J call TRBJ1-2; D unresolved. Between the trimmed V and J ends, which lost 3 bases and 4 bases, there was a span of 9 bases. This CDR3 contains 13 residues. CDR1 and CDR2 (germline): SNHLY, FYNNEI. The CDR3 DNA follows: TGTGCCAGCAGTGATACGTCCGGCTATGGCTACACCTTC. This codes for CASSDTSGYGYTF.

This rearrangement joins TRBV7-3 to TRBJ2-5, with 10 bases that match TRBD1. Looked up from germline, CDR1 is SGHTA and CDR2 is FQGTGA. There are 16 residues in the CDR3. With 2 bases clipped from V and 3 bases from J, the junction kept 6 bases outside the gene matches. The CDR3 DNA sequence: TGTGCCAGCAGCTTACGAAGGACAGGGGGTGAAGAGACCCAGTACTTC. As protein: CASSLRRTGGEETQYF.

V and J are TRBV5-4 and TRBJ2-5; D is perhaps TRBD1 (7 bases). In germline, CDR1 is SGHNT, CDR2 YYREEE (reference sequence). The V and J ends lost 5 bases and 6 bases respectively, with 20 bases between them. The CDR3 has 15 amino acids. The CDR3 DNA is TGTGCCAGCAGAACTGGCGGGGACAGCCTTAAGACCCAGTACTTC. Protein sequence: CASRTGGDSLKTQYF.

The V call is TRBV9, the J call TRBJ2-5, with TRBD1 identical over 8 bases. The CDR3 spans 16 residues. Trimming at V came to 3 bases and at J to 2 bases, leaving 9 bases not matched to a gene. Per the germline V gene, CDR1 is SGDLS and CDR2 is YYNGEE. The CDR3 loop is CASSARQGAVQETQYF. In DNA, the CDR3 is TGTGCCAGCAGCGCCCGGCAGGGGGCGGTACAAGAGACCCAGTACTTC.

The CDR3 reads CASSESTRNTEAFF. The CDR3 DNA sequence: TGCGCCAGCAGTGAGTCGACCCGGAACACTGAAGCTTTCTTT. The chain carries TRBV10-1 and TRBJ1-1; no clear D. Trimming took 0 bases from V and 1 from J, leaving 6 bases between them. This CDR3 is built from 14 residues. Germline-derived CDR1 and CDR2 are WNHNN and SYGVQD (reference sequence).

The CDR3 loop reads CASSRVSTNEKLFF. The CDR3 DNA is TGTGCCAGCAGCAGGGTCTCAACTAATGAAAAACTGTTTTTT. The V gene is TRBV7-3, the J gene TRBJ1-4; D is undetermined. The CDR3 runs to 14 residues. Between the trimmed V and J ends, which lost 5 bases and 0 bases, there was a span of 7 bases. Germline CDR1 SGHTA, CDR2 FQGTGA.

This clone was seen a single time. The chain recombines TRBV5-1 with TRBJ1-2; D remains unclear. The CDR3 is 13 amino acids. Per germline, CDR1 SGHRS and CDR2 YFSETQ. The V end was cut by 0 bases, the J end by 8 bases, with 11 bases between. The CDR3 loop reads CASSLEGDSGYTF. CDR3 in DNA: TGCGCCAGCAGCTTGGAGGGAGACTCCGGCTACACCTTC. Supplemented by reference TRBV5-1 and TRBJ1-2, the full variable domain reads KAGVTQTPRYLIKTRGQQVTLSCSPISGHRSVSWYQQTPGQGLQFLFEYFSETQRNKGNFPGRFSGRQFSNSRSEMNVSTLELGDSALYLCASSLEGDSGYTFGSGTRLTVV.

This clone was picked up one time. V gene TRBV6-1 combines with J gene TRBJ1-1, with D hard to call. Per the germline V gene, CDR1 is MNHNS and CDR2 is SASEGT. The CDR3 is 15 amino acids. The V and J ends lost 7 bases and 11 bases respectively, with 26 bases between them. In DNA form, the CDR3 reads TGTGCCAGCACTAAGACTGCGGTCGGGTACGGTGGGGCTTTCTTT. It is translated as CASTKTAVGYGGAFF.

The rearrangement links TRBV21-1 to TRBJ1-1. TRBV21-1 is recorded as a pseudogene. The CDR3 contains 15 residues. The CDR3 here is CASSIKTGTRKEAFF. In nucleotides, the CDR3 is TGTGCCAGCAGCATAAAAACCGGGACTCGCAAAGAAGCTTTCTTT.

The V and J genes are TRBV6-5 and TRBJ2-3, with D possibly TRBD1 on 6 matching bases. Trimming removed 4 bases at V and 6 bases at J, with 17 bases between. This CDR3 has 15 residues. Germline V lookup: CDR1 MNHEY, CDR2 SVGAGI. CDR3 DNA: TGTGCCAGCAGTTCCACTACAGGGAAACGGGATACGCAGTATTTT. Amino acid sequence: CASSSTTGKRDTQYF.

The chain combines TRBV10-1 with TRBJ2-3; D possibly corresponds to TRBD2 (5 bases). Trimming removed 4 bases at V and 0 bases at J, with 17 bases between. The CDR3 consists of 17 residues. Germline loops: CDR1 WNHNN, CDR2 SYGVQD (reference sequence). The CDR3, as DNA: TGCGCCAGCAGTGGAACTAGTGGGGAAACTAGCACAGATACGCAGTATTTT. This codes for CASSGTSGETSTDTQYF.

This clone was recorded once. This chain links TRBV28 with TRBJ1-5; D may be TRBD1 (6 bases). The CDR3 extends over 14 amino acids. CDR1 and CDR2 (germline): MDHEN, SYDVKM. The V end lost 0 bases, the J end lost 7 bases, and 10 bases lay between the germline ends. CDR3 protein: CASSLWQGSQPQHF. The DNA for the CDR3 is TGTGCCAGCAGTTTATGGCAGGGGAGCCAGCCCCAGCATTTT.

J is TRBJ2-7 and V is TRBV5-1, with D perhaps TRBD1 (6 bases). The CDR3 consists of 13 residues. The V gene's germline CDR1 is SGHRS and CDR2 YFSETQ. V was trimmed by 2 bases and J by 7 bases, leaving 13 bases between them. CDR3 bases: TGCGCCAGCAGCTTTATGACCGGACAGGAGCAGTACTTC. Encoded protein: CASSFMTGQEQYF.

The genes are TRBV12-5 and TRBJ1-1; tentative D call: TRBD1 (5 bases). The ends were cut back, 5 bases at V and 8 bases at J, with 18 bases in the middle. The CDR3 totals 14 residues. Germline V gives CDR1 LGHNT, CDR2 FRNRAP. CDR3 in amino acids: CASGILPGRQEAFF. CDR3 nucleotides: TGTGCTAGTGGTATATTACCGGGACGGCAAGAAGCTTTCTTT.

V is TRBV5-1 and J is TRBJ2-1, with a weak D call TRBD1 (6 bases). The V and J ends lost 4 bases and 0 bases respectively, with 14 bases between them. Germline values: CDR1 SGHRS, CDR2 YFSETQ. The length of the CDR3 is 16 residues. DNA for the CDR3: TGCGCCAGCAGCCTCCGTGGGGGCAGCTCCTACAATGAGCAGTTCTTC. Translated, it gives CASSLRGGSSYNEQFF. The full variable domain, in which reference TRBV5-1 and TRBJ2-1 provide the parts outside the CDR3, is KAGVTQTPRYLIKTRGQQVTLSCSPISGHRSVSWYQQTPGQGLQFLFEYFSETQRNKGNFPGRFSGRQFSNSRSEMNVSTLELGDSALYLCASSLRGGSSYNEQFFGPGTRLTVL.

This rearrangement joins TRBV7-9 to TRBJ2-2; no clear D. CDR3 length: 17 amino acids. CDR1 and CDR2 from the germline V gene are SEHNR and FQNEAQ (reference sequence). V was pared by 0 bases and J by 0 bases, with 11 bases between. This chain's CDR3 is CASSLAPDKPNTGELFF. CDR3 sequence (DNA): TGTGCCAGCAGCTTAGCCCCTGACAAACCGAACACCGGGGAGCTGTTTTTT.

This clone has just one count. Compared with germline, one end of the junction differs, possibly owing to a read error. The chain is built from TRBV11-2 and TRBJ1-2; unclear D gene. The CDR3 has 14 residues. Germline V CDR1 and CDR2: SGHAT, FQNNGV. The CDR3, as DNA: TGTGTCAGCAGTCCGACGGACCGGAACTATGGCTACACCTTC. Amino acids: CVSSPTDRNYGYTF.

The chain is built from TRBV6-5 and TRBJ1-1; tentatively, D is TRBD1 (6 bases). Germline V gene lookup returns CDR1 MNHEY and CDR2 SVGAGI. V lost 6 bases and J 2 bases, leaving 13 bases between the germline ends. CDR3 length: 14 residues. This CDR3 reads CASRTGTLNTEAFF. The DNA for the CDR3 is TGTGCCAGCAGAACCGGGACACTTAACACTGAAGCTTTCTTT.

The CDR3 loop is CASSVDRIEEAFF. The DNA for the CDR3 is TGTGCCAGCAGTGTCGACAGGATCGAGGAAGCTTTCTTT. V and J are TRBV2 and TRBJ1-1; TRBD1 might be the D (6 bases). Looked up from germline, CDR1 is SNHLY and CDR2 is FYNNEI. The length of the CDR3 is 13 residues. Trimming cost V 4 bases and J 8 bases, with 14 bases left between them.